This T cell receptor (beta chain) originates from a study of cytomegalovirus exposure and HLA in healthy donors (dated by TCRdb to between 2016 and 2019). General notes on the study: According to a later analysis, one platform produced both the 120 validation repertoires and the approximately 660 repertoires of the first cohort. The study aimed to test whether cataloging public T cell receptors could reveal signatures of past pathogen exposure. A separate validation cohort of roughly 130 different subjects was used in addition to the roughly 700-subject first cohort. To predict cytomegalovirus infection status, the study brought together high-throughput TCR immunosequencing, statistical association of individual TCRs with disease status, and machine learning. Broad study findings and their caveats: Most TCR sequences were observed very rarely across donors, whereas some public TCRs were present in many individuals. The classifier was reported to diagnose cytomegalovirus status with high specificity and sensitivity in both the original cohort and the validation cohort. A total of 164 TCR beta chains were listed by the study as associated with cytomegalovirus. A later analysis lacked HLA typing for the validation cohort, so it scored co-occurrence in that cohort across all 110 or so repertoires. A few of the identified cytomegalovirus-associated TCR beta chains were confirmed in vitro to be specific for cytomegalovirus antigens. Subsequent analysis determined that TCRs grouped into clusters in the first cohort also showed a tendency toward co-occurrence across the approximately 110 validation repertoires, and 94% of cluster scores exceeded 0. The authors suggested that the approach could potentially be extended to other disease states and immunological phenotypes.

This clone was detected only once. Its cognate antigen has yet to be identified. No base quality information exists; no much larger clone differs at one position. Separate from the approximately 690-subject first cohort, the validation cohort of 95 to 150 subjects was the group to which the donors belonged. Libraries were built with the immunoSEQ multiplex PCR assay. Per the source publication's procedure: A statistical classification framework was built for diagnosing cytomegalovirus status from the catalog of TCR beta chain sequences. TCRdb took over this immuneACCESS table, retaining in-frame rearrangements with V and J assigned. Such tables are incomplete; in checked studies, under half of the missing clones stem from an unresolved V gene, and the remainder is unexplained. The DNA gave D and trimming, while V, J and clone size come from that table. A total of approximately 97,000 clones appear in this sample, about 93% of them only once. Around 1.1% of the sample is in the top ten clones.

The junction shows trimming of 0 bases on V and 3 bases on J, plus 15 bases between the germline ends. The cysteine opens and the phenylalanine closes a CDR3 of 16 amino acids. Only the CDR3 portion is preserved as DNA: 48 bases, with reading frame beginning at the first base. For CDR1 and CDR2, the germline V gene lists LGHNA and YSLEER. The source is a woman in her 30s in good health and CMV-seropositive. The sample was PBMCs. The receptor chain draws on TRBV4-3 and TRBJ2-7; the D gene cannot be resolved reliably. The nucleotide sequence is TGCGCCAGCAGCCAAGATTTTCACAAGTCCTTCTACGAGCAGTACTTC. The translation is CASSQDFHKSFYEQYF.